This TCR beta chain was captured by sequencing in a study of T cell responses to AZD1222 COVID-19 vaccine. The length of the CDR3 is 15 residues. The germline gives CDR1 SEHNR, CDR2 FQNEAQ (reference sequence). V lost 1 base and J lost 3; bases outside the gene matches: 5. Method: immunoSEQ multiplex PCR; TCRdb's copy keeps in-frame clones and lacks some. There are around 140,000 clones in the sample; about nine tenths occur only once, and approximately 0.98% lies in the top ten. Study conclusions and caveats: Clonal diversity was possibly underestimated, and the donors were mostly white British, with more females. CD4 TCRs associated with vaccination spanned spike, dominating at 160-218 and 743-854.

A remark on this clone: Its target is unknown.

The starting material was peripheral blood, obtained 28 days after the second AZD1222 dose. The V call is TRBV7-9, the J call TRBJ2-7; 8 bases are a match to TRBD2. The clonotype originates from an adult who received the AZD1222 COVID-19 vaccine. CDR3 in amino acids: CASSLGGTRFYEQYF. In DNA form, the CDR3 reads TGTGCCAGCAGCTTAGGAGGGACTAGATTCTACGAGCAGTACTTC.